Below are 22 T cell receptor beta chains sequenced from a single sample in a study of response to subunit inactivated influenza vaccine. A single record per CDR3 protein comes from TCRdb applying MiXCR to the RT-PCR reads. The table has about 540,000 distinct CDR3 sequences, less than 25% seen once. This sample also belongs to another study, concerning T cells expressing NK-cell markers. Per that study: Beta-chain TCR cDNA was generated via 5'RACE template switching with UMIs.

The material sequenced was CD4+ T cells sorted from PBMCs, taken roughly 13 days after vaccination. These receptor sequences come from a man between 45 and 60 years old who received an inactivated influenza vaccine.

This chain joins TRBV20-1 and TRBJ2-7; perhaps TRBD2 as D (5 bases). Trimming cost V 1 base and J 7 bases, with 20 bases left between them. This CDR3 contains 15 residues. The germline V gene encodes CDR1 DFQATT and CDR2 SNEGSKA (reference sequence). The CDR3: CSARGVAPRGGEQYF. Written as DNA, the CDR3 is TGCAGTGCTAGAGGGGTGGCCCCCCGGGGTGGAGAGCAGTACTTC.

In its sample, this clonotype was seen a few times. The chain uses TRBV12-3 or TRBV12-4 and TRBJ2-3; D gene unclear. The CDR3 extends over 15 amino acids. V shed 2 bases and J shed 2 bases, with 11 bases lying between them. This CDR3 is CASSLSGVNTDTQYF. CDR3 nucleotide sequence: TGTGCCAGCAGTTTAAGTGGAGTTAACACAGATACGCAGTATTTT.

This rearrangement joins TRBV30 to TRBJ2-2, with 8 bases matching TRBD2. Germline CDR1 is GTSNPN and CDR2 is SVGIG (reference sequence). The CDR3 length is 14 residues. V lost 3 bases to trimming and J lost 6 bases; unmatched junction nucleotides: 6. The CDR3 spells CAWRRGGAAGELFF. CDR3 DNA sequence: TGTGCCTGGAGACGGGGGGGGGCCGCCGGGGAGCTGTTTTTT.

V gene TRBV7-2 combines with J gene TRBJ2-7, with 7 bases matching TRBD1. CDR1 SGHTA and CDR2 FQGNSA come from the germline V gene. This CDR3 has 16 amino acids. V lost 2 bases to trimming and J lost 0 bases; unmatched junction nucleotides: 7. The CDR3 nucleotides are TGTGCCAGCAGCTTACCGACAGGGTCCCCCTCCTACGAGCAGTACTTC. Translated: CASSLPTGSPSYEQYF.

This clonotype was found a few times. The chain links TRBV19 to TRBJ1-1; 7 positions match TRBD1. CDR3 length: 15 amino acids. Germline V gene sequence: CDR1 LNHDA, CDR2 SQIVND (reference sequence). Unmatched junction bases numbered 21, after V lost 9 bases and J lost 11 bases. This CDR3 reads CASRTAQGPQGRAFF. Written as DNA, the CDR3 is TGTGCCAGCCGAACAGCACAGGGGCCCCAGGGCCGGGCTTTCTTT.

This clonotype has just a few counts. This chain connects TRBV6-1 to TRBJ1-1; unclear D gene. V gave up 6 bases and J gave up 0 bases, with 17 bases separating them. The CDR3 sequence is 16 residues long. In germline, CDR1 is MNHNS, CDR2 SASEGT. The CDR3 here is CASRGPGVGMNTEAFF. As DNA, the CDR3 is TGTGCCAGCAGGGGCCCTGGGGTCGGGATGAACACTGAAGCTTTCTTT.

J is TRBJ2-7 and V is TRBV2; 9 bases are a match to TRBD1. J was trimmed by 5 bases and V by 7 bases; bases with no gene match: 9. The CDR3 is 14 amino acids. CDR1 and CDR2 from the germline V gene are SNHLY and FYNNEI. The CDR3 here is CASTYRDRDHEQYF. CDR3 bases: TGTGCCAGCACTTACCGGGACAGGGACCACGAGCAGTACTTC.

This clonotype has a count of ten or more. V usage is TRBV12-3 or TRBV12-4 and J usage is TRBJ2-1, with D possibly matching TRBD2 (7 bases). This CDR3 comprises 14 residues. Trimming took off 1 base at V and 9 bases at J, with 13 bases between the two ends. This chain's CDR3 is CASSLDIRGGEQFF. The CDR3, as DNA: TGTGCCAGCAGTTTAGACATTAGGGGGGGTGAGCAGTTCTTC.

V gene TRBV12-3 or TRBV12-4 combines with J gene TRBJ2-7; no clear D gene. CDR3 length equals 12 residues. Trimming took off 0 bases at V and 6 bases at J, with 6 bases between the two ends. In nucleotides, the CDR3 is TGTGCCAGCAGTTTAGCGGTGCGCGAGCAGTACTTC. Amino acids: CASSLAVREQYF.

This clonotype showed up just once. In DNA form, the CDR3 reads TGCGCCAGCAGCTTTGACAGGGGCGGAAACACCATATATTTT. This encodes CASSFDRGGNTIYF. The chain links TRBV5-1 to TRBJ1-3, with TRBD1 identical over 8 bases. Trimming cost V 2 bases and J 4 bases; bases outside gene matches: 2. This CDR3 spans 14 amino acids. Germline V gives CDR1 SGHRS, CDR2 YFSETQ.

This clonotype was seen ten or more times. The chain employs TRBV7-8 and TRBJ1-2; D remains ambiguous. Germline lookup yields CDR1 SGHVS and CDR2 FQNEAQ. V dropped 5 bases and J dropped 4 bases, with 8 bases sitting between them. This CDR3 is 12 amino acids long. CDR3 sequence: CASSQNFYGYTF. In DNA form, the CDR3 reads TGTGCCAGCAGCCAGAACTTCTATGGCTACACCTTC.

The gene calls are TRBV24-1 and TRBJ1-1; 9 nucleotides match TRBD1. Losses at the gene ends were 8 bases for V and 4 bases for J; bases not matched to a gene: 10. The CDR3 runs to 15 residues. Germline V gives CDR1 KGHDR, CDR2 SFDVKD. For the CDR3, the DNA is TGTGCCACCACCCGGACAGGGGCTAAGGGCACTGAAGCTTTCTTT. Its translation is CATTRTGAKGTEAFF.

The genes are TRBV10-3 and TRBJ2-7, with D perhaps matching TRBD1 (6 bases). Trimming removed 0 bases at V and 6 bases at J, with 15 bases between. There are 15 residues in the CDR3. Germline CDR1 and CDR2: ENHRY and SYGVKD. DNA for the CDR3: TGTGCCATCAGTGAGTCGACTCAGGGGTATGGCGAGCAGTACTTC. Amino acids: CAISESTQGYGEQYF.

This chain joins TRBV20-1 and TRBJ2-7, with D hard to call. Germline CDR1 DFQATT, CDR2 SNEGSKA (reference sequence). This CDR3 has 14 residues. The germline V and J ends were trimmed by 4 bases and 5 bases, with 18 bases remaining between them. Written as DNA, the CDR3 is TGCAGTGCTACCCAAGTGGGCACATTTGACGAGCAGTACTTC. Its protein product is CSATQVGTFDEQYF.

In its sample, this clonotype was seen a few times. The genes are TRBV10-3 and TRBJ1-5; D is undetermined. V was cut by 6 bases and J by 0 bases, with 6 bases left in between. The length of the CDR3 is 13 residues. Germline-derived CDR1 and CDR2 are ENHRY and SYGVKD. The CDR3 loop is CAISELSNQPQHF. Written as DNA, the CDR3 is TGTGCCATCAGCGAACTTAGCAATCAGCCCCAGCATTTT.

The chain employs TRBV5-5 and TRBJ1-5; the D is unclear. The length of the CDR3 is 15 residues. V lost 5 bases and J lost 2, with 14 bases in between. Germline CDR1 is SGHKS and CDR2 is YYEKEE (reference sequence). Here the CDR3 reads CASRSNILGNQPQHF. CDR3 nucleotides: TGTGCCAGCAGATCGAATATCTTGGGCAATCAGCCCCAGCATTTT. Complete variable domain (other parts from reference TRBV5-5 and TRBJ1-5): DAGVTQSPTHLIKTRGQQVTLRCSPISGHKSVSWYQQVLGQGPQFIFQYYEKEERGRGNFPDRFSARQFPNYSSELNVNALLLGDSALYLCASRSNILGNQPQHFGDGTRLSIL.

This clonotype occurred a few times. The genes are TRBV7-2 and TRBJ2-5; 7 positions match TRBD2. V lost 8 bases and J lost 1; bases outside the gene matches: 10. Germline CDR1 reads SGHTA; CDR2 reads FQGNSA. CDR3 length equals 15 residues. CDR3 loop: CASLGLAGRQETQYF. In DNA, the CDR3 is TGTGCCAGCCTTGGGTTAGCGGGTCGCCAAGAGACCCAGTACTTC.

The chain combines TRBV4-2 with TRBJ2-7; D might be TRBD2 (5 bases). The V gene lost 2 bases and the J gene lost 6 bases, with 17 bases spanning the gap. Germline-derived CDR1 and CDR2 are LGHNA and YNFKEQ. This CDR3 contains 15 residues. The CDR3: CASSQKITARGEQYF. The CDR3 coding sequence is TGTGCCAGCAGCCAAAAAATAACCGCCCGGGGCGAGCAGTACTTC.

This clonotype was recorded only once. CDR3 DNA: TGTGCCAGCTCCTTCGGGGGGCGGACCGGGGAGCTGTTTTTT. Residues: CASSFGGRTGELFF. The genes are TRBV25-1 and TRBJ2-2; TRBD2 might be the D (7 bases). The CDR3 is made up of 14 amino acids. Trimming removed 8 bases at V and 5 bases at J, with 15 bases between. Germline V CDR1 and CDR2: MGHDK, SYGVNS.

This clonotype was detected only a few times. The V call is TRBV6-4, the J call TRBJ2-1; 7 positions match TRBD2. Germline loops: CDR1 MRHNA, CDR2 SNTAGT. The J segment lost 9 bases and the V segment lost 1 base, leaving 6 bases of the junction unmatched. This CDR3 contains 14 residues. DNA of the CDR3: TGTGCCAGCAGTGACTTGGGGACTACCACTGAGCAGTTCTTC. Translated, it gives CASSDLGTTTEQFF.

The rearrangement joins TRBV20-1 to TRBJ1-6; no definite D call. The CDR3 runs 11 residues. V lost 1 base and J 17 bases, leaving 12 bases between the germline ends. Germline-derived CDR1 and CDR2 are DFQATT and SNEGSKA (reference sequence). CDR3 sequence (DNA): TGCAGTGCTAGAGCAGACCGAGGCGTCCACTTT. Protein product: CSARADRGVHF.

In regard to this clonotype: The junction differs from germline at one of its ends, possibly a read error. CDR3 region: CSARASSWGANVQTF. The CDR3 DNA is TGCAGTGCTAGAGCTTCTTCGTGGGGGGCCAACGTCCAGACTTTC. The chain has TRBV20-1 and TRBJ2-6; either TRBD1 or TRBD2 may supply D (6 bases each). This CDR3 is 15 amino acids long. CDR1 is DFQATT, CDR2 SNEGSKA, per germline (reference sequence).